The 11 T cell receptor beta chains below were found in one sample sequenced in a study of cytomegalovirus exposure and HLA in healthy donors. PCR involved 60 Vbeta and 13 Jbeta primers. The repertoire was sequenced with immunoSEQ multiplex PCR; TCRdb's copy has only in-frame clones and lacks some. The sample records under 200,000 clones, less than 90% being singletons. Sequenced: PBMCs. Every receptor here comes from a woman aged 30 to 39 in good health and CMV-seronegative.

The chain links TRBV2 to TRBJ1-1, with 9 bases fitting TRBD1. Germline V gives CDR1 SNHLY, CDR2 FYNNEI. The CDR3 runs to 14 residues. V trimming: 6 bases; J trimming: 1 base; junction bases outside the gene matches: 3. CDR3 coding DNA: TGTGCCAGCAGGTCGACAGGGGGGAACACTGAAGCTTTCTTT. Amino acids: CASRSTGGNTEAFF.

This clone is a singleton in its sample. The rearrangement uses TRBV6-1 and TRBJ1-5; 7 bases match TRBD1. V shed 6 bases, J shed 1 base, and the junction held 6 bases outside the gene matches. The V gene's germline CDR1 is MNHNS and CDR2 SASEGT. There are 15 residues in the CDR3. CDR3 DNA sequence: TGTGCCAGCAGATTAGACAGGGCGAGCAATCAGCCCCAGCATTTT. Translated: CASRLDRASNQPQHF.

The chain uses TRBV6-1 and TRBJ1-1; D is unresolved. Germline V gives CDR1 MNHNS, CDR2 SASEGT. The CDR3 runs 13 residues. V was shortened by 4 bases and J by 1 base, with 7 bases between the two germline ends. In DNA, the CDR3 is TGTGCCAGCAGTGTGTCAGGGAACACTGAAGCTTTCTTT. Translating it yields CASSVSGNTEAFF.

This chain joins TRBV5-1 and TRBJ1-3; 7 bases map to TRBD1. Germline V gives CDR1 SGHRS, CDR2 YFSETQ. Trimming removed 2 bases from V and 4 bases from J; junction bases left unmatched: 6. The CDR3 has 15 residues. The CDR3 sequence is CASSLGTAAGNTIYF. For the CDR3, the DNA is TGCGCCAGCAGCTTAGGGACAGCCGCGGGAAACACCATATATTTT.

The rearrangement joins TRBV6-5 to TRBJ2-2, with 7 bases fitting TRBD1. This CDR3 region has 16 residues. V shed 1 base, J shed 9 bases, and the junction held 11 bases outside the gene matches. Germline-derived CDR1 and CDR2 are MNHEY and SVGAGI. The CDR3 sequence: CASSYLYDRVPWELFF. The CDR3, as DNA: TGTGCCAGCAGTTACTTATATGACAGGGTACCTTGGGAGCTGTTTTTT.

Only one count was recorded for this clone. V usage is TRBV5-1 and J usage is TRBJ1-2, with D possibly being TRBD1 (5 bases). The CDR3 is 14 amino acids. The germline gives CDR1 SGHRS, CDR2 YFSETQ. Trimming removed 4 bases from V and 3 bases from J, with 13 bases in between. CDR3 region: CASSRQGGDYGYTF. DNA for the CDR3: TGCGCCAGCAGCCGGCAGGGCGGCGACTATGGCTACACCTTC.

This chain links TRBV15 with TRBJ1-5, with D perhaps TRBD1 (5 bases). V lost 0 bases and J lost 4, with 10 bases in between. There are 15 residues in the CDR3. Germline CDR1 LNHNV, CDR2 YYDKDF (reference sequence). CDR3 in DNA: TGTGCCACCAGCAGAGAACAGGTGGGGAATCAGCCCCAGCATTTT. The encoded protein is CATSREQVGNQPQHF.

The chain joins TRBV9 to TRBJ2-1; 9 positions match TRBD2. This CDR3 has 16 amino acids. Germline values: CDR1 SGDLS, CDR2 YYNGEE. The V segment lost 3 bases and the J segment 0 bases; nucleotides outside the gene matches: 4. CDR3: CASSASSGASYNEQFF. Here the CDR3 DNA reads TGTGCCAGCAGCGCTTCTAGCGGGGCCTCCTACAATGAGCAGTTCTTC.

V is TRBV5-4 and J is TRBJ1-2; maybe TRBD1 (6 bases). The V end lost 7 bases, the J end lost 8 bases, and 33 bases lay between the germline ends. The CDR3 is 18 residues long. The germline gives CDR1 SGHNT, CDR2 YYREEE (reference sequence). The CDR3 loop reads CASPPPGGLSGFLGGYTF. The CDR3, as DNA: TGTGCCAGCCCCCCCCCGGGGGGCCTTTCGGGGTTTCTCGGAGGCTACACCTTC.

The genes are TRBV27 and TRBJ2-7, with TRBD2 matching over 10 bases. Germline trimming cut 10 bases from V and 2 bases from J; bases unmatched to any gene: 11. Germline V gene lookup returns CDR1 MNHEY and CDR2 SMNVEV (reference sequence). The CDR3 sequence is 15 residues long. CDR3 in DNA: TGTGCCACCTCTTGGACTAGCGGAGCAACCTACGAGCAGTACTTC. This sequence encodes CATSWTSGATYEQYF.

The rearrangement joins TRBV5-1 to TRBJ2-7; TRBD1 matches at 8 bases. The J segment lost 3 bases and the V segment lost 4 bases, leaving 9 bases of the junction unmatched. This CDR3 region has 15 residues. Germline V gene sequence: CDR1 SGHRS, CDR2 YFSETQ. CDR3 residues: CASSAVTGGNYEQYF. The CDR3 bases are TGCGCCAGCAGCGCCGTAACAGGGGGAAACTACGAGCAGTACTTC. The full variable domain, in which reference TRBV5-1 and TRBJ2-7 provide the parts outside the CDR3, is KAGVTQTPRYLIKTRGQQVTLSCSPISGHRSVSWYQQTPGQGLQFLFEYFSETQRNKGNFPGRFSGRQFSNSRSEMNVSTLELGDSALYLCASSAVTGGNYEQYFGPGTRLTVT.